This passage covers 16 T cell receptor beta chains from one sample sequenced in a study of vaccination and CD4 T cells after COVID-19. Antigens of these TCRs are unknown. An Oncomine TCR Beta short-read assay was used to sequence the DNA from cultured CD4+ T cells. One entry per CDR3 protein results from TCRdb running MiXCR on the PCR reads. The sample yields 17,000 or so distinct CDR3 sequences, less than 70% seen once. Treatment here: approximately 9-day PBMC culture with coronavirus spike peptide pools or control peptides (ViraFEST assay). Sequencing used CD4+ T cells from blood, cultured in vitro. The receptors were gathered from a human donor who had recovered from COVID-19.

The chain joins TRBV21-1 to TRBJ2-3; the table's D gene call, TRBD1, was not cross checked with the DNA. TRBV21-1 is a documented pseudogene. This CDR3 is 16 amino acids long. CDR3 nucleotides: TGTGCCAGCTCCCCAATTCAGGGAGAAGGCACAGATACGCAGTATTTT. It specifies CASSPIQGEGTDTQYF.

This clonotype has just a few counts. The chain combines TRBV5-1 with TRBJ2-5; TRBD2 aligns across 12 bases. The CDR3 is 16 amino acids. The germline V gene encodes CDR1 SGHRS and CDR2 YFSETQ. V was clipped by 0 bases and J by 4 bases; unmatched bases: 4. CDR3: CASSLGLAGVAETQYF. CDR3 sequence (DNA): TGCGCCAGCAGCTTGGGACTAGCGGGGGTGGCAGAGACCCAGTACTTC.

The chain joins TRBV2 to TRBJ1-1; unclear D gene. V lost 5 bases and J 4 bases, leaving 11 bases between the germline ends. The CDR3 has 13 amino acids. CDR1 is SNHLY, CDR2 FYNNEI, per germline. The chain's CDR3 is CASSHYEGTEAFF. The CDR3 DNA reads TGTGCCAGCAGTCACTATGAAGGCACTGAAGCTTTCTTT.

The chain joins TRBV11-3 to TRBJ2-1; 9 bases match TRBD1. In germline, CDR1 is SGHNT, CDR2 YENEEA. The V and J ends lost 4 bases and 10 bases, in that order; junction bases with no gene match: 11. The CDR3 runs 15 residues. This chain's CDR3 is CASSYTGTGSGEQFF. The CDR3 nucleotides are TGTGCCAGCAGCTATACCGGGACAGGGTCAGGGGAGCAGTTCTTC.

J is TRBJ1-4 and V is TRBV7-9; D unresolved. The CDR3 totals 14 residues. Per the germline V gene, CDR1 is SEHNR and CDR2 is FQNEAQ (reference sequence). V dropped 1 base and J dropped 5 bases, with 8 bases sitting between them. In DNA, the CDR3 is TGTGCCAGCAGCTTAGGGGGAGTCAATGAAAAACTGTTTTTT. It encodes CASSLGGVNEKLFF.

This rearrangement joins TRBV20-1 to TRBJ2-7; possibly TRBD2 for D (5 bases). Germline values: CDR1 DFQATT, CDR2 SNEGSKA (reference sequence). There are 13 residues in the CDR3. V gave up 5 bases and J gave up 1 base, with 12 bases separating them. As DNA, the CDR3 is TGCAGTGCTGAGCGGCCTTATTCCTACGAGCAGTACTTC. It is translated as CSAERPYSYEQYF.

Only a few counts were recorded for this clonotype. The J gene is TRBJ2-3, the V gene TRBV19; D possibly matches TRBD1 or TRBD2 (6 bases each). V shed 1 base and J shed 3 bases, with 14 bases lying between them. The CDR3 runs 16 residues. Germline values: CDR1 LNHDA, CDR2 SQIVND (reference sequence). This CDR3 is CASSIGATRGTDTQYF. DNA of the CDR3: TGTGCCAGTAGTATAGGGGCGACTAGGGGGACAGATACGCAGTATTTT.

The chain couples TRBV7-8 to TRBJ1-5; the D is unclear. The ends were cut back, 4 bases at V and 7 bases at J, with 8 bases in the middle. Germline CDR1 and CDR2: SGHVS and FQNEAQ. This CDR3 spans 12 amino acids. The CDR3 region is CASSSTDQPQHF. CDR3 nucleotides: TGTGCCAGCAGCTCGACGGACCAGCCCCAGCATTTT.

The V and J genes are TRBV7-2 and TRBJ1-2; D is unresolved. Germline V CDR1 and CDR2: SGHTA, FQGNSA. Between the trimmed V and J ends, which lost 1 base and 0 bases, there was a span of 6 bases. The CDR3 spans 14 residues. This chain's CDR3 is CASSLGMTNYGYTF. The CDR3 DNA reads as TGTGCCAGCAGCTTAGGGATGACTAACTATGGCTACACCTTC.

The rearrangement uses TRBV7-9 and TRBJ2-3; 9 bases agree with TRBD1. Germline V CDR1 and CDR2: SEHNR, FQNEAQ (reference sequence). Trimming cost V 5 bases and J 1 base; bases outside gene matches: 4. The CDR3 extends over 15 amino acids. CDR3 sequence (DNA): TGTGCCAGCAGCCCGGGACAGGGTGGCACAGATACGCAGTATTTT. Encoded protein: CASSPGQGGTDTQYF. Supplemented by reference TRBV7-9 and TRBJ2-3, the full variable domain reads DTGVSQNPRHKITKRGQNVTFRCDPISEHNRLYWYRQTLGQGPEFLTYFQNEAQLEKSRLLSDRFSAERPKGSFSTLEIQRTEQGDSAMYLCASSPGQGGTDTQYFGPGTRLTVL.

The chain has TRBV12-3 or TRBV12-4 and TRBJ1-2; D gene uncertain. This CDR3 contains 12 residues. The germline V and J ends were trimmed by 8 bases and 6 bases, with 13 bases remaining between them. CDR3 sequence reads: CASFGRGHGYTF. In DNA form, the CDR3 reads TGTGCCAGCTTCGGAAGAGGACATGGCTACACCTTC.

J is TRBJ1-3 and V is TRBV7-4, with TRBD1 matching over 7 bases. The germline gives CDR1 SGHVT, CDR2 SQSDAQ. This CDR3 has 16 residues. Germline trimming cut 5 bases from V and 0 bases from J; bases unmatched to any gene: 7. CDR3 sequence reads: CASSHWTGISGNTIYF. CDR3 nucleotides: TGTGCCAGCAGCCACTGGACAGGCATCTCTGGAAACACCATATATTTT.

V is TRBV2 and J is TRBJ2-7; D unclear. Germline CDR1 SNHLY, CDR2 FYNNEI. V lost 5 bases to trimming and J lost 0 bases, with 14 bases between them. This CDR3 has 15 residues. The CDR3: CASSSSRLLSYEQYF. The CDR3 DNA reads TGTGCCAGCAGTAGTAGTCGTCTCCTCTCCTACGAGCAGTACTTC. Full variable domain (remainder filled in from reference TRBV2 and TRBJ2-7): EPEVTQTPSHQVTQMGQEVILRCVPISNHLYFYWYRQILGQKVEFLVSFYNNEISEKSEIFDDQFSVERPDGSNFTLKIRSTKLEDSAMYFCASSSSRLLSYEQYFGPGTRLTVT.

The chain has TRBV11-2 and TRBJ2-7; D is undetermined. The CDR3 loop spans 13 amino acids. Germline CDR1 reads SGHAT; CDR2 reads FQNNGV. Deletions cut 3 bases from V and 4 bases from J, with 10 bases between. For the CDR3, the DNA is TGTGCCAGCAGCTTGTGGGTCGCGTACGAGCAGTACTTC. It codes for CASSLWVAYEQYF.

This clonotype was detected a few times. The chain uses TRBV11-2 and TRBJ1-6; D gene uncertain. V lost 4 bases and J lost 10, with 11 bases in between. In germline, CDR1 is SGHAT, CDR2 FQNNGV. The CDR3 loop spans 13 amino acids. The CDR3 loop is CASSSSRESPLHF. The CDR3 DNA sequence: TGTGCCAGCAGCTCCTCCCGAGAGTCACCCCTCCACTTT.

J is TRBJ1-5 and V is TRBV2; 9 bases map to TRBD1. The CDR3 totals 13 residues. Germline V gene lookup returns CDR1 SNHLY and CDR2 FYNNEI. V dropped 5 bases and J dropped 5; count of bases not matched to a gene: 1. For the CDR3, the DNA is TGTGCCAGCAGTTGGACAGGGGATCAGCCCCAGCATTTT. Translation: CASSWTGDQPQHF. Filled out from reference TRBV2 and TRBJ1-5, the complete variable domain reads EPEVTQTPSHQVTQMGQEVILRCVPISNHLYFYWYRQILGQKVEFLVSFYNNEISEKSEIFDDQFSVERPDGSNFTLKIRSTKLEDSAMYFCASSWTGDQPQHFGDGTRLSIL.